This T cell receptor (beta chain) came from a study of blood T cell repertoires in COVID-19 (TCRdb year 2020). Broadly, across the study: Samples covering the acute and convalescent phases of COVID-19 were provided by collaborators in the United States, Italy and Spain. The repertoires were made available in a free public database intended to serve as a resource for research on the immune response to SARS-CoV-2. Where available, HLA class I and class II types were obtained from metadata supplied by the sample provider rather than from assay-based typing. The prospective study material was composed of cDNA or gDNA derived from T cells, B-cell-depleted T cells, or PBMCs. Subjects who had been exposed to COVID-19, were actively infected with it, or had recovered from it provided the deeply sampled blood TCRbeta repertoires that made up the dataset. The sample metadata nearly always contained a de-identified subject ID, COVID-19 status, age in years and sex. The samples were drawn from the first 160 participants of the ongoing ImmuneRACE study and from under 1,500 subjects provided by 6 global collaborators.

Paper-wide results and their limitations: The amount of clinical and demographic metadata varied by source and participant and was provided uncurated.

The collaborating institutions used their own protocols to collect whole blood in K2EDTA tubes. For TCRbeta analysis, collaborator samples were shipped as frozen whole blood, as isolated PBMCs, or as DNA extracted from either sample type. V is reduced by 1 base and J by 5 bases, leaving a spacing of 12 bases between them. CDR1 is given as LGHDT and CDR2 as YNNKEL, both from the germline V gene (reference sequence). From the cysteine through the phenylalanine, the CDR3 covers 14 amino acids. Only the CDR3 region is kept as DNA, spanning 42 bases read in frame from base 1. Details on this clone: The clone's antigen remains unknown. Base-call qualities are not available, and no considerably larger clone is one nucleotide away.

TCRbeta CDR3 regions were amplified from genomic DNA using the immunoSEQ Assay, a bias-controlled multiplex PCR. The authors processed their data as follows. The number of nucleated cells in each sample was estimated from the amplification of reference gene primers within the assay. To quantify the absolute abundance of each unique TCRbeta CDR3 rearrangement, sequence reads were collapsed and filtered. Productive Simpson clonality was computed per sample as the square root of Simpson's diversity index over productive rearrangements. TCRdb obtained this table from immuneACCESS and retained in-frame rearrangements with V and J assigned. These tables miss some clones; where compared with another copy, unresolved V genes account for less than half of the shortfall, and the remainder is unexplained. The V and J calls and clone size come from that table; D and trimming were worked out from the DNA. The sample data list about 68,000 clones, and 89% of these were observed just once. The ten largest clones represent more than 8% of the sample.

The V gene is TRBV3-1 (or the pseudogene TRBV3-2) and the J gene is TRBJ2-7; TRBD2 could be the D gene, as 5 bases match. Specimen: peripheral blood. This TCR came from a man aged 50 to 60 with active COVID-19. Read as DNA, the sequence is TGTGCCAGCAGCCAAGGGGAGAAAATGAACGAGCAGTACTTC. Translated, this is CASSQGEKMNEQYF.